This T cell receptor beta chain was profiled in a study of blood T cell repertoires in COVID-19. The overall study: COVID-19 samples, acute and convalescent, were from the United States, Italy and Spain. PBMCs, B-cell-depleted T cells, or T cells were the source of the cDNA or gDNA that made up the material.

Some clones are missing from TCRdb's copy, which holds only in-frame ones; the method was immunoSEQ multiplex PCR. Among roughly 210,000 clones listed, 80% to 90% were seen once. The CDR3 contains 17 residues. Source material: peripheral blood. The sequence derives from a woman of 80 years or more with COVID-19, enrolled during active disease. This sequence joins TRBV12-2 and TRBJ1-5; the table's D call of TRBD1 was not tested on the DNA. TRBV12-2 is marked as a pseudogene. The CDR3 nucleotides read TGTGCAAGTCGCTTAGAGGGAGAACAGGGAGGCAATCAGCCCCAGCATTTT. Protein: CASRLEGEQGGNQPQHF.